These T cell receptor beta chains were read from a single sample in a study of cytomegalovirus exposure and HLA in healthy donors. Some clones are missing from TCRdb's copy, which holds only in-frame ones; the method was immunoSEQ multiplex PCR. The sample includes more than 80,000 clones, 75% of them seen just once. Sequencing was performed on PBMCs. All receptors come from a male donor in good health and CMV-seropositive. CDR3s include the opening cysteine and the closing phenylalanine or tryptophan. D genes are given only for firm matches. Clone sizes are given selectively: once, few, many, or a class where the clone is expanded.

clone size: few
D gene: TRBD2
J gene: TRBJ2-5
V gene: TRBV7-3
CDR3 protein: CASSRGGRKETQYF
CDR3 DNA: TGTGCCAGCAGTAGGGGAGGGCGCAAAGAGACCCAGTACTTC

clone size: NA
D gene: NA
J gene: TRBJ2-5
V gene: TRBV18
CDR3 protein: CASARGNQETQYF
CDR3 DNA: TGTGCCAGCGCCCGGGGTAACCAAGAGACCCAGTACTTC

clone size: NA
D gene: TRBD2
J gene: TRBJ2-5
V gene: TRBV4-1
CDR3 protein: CASTGAGGPRETQYF
CDR3 DNA: TGCGCCAGCACCGGAGCGGGAGGGCCCCGGGAGACCCAGTACTTC

clone size: NA
D gene: NA
J gene: TRBJ1-1
V gene: TRBV7-2
CDR3 protein: CASSLELAEAFF
CDR3 DNA: TGTGCCAGCAGCTTAGAGCTAGCTGAAGCTTTCTTT

clone size: NA
D gene: NA
J gene: TRBJ1-2
V gene: TRBV9
CDR3 protein: CASSVGEGLYGYTF
CDR3 DNA: TGTGCCAGCAGCGTAGGGGAGGGGCTCTATGGCTACACCTTC

clone size: NA
D gene: NA
J gene: TRBJ1-6
V gene: TRBV30
CDR3 protein: CAWSGRESPLHF
CDR3 DNA: TGTGCCTGGAGTGGTCGGGAGTCACCCCTCCACTTT

clone size: once
D gene: NA
J gene: TRBJ1-1
V gene: TRBV28
CDR3 protein: CASSLTNMNTEAFF
CDR3 DNA: TGTGCCAGCAGTTTAACCAACATGAACACTGAAGCTTTCTTT

clone size: NA
D gene: NA
J gene: TRBJ1-5
V gene: TRBV6-1
CDR3 protein: CASTPRDTYIQPQHF
CDR3 DNA: TGTGCCAGCACCCCCCGGGACACCTACATTCAGCCCCAGCATTTT

clone size: few
D gene: NA
J gene: TRBJ2-1
V gene: TRBV18
CDR3 protein: CASSPGVAGEQFF
CDR3 DNA: TGTGCCAGCTCACCAGGGGTTGCGGGTGAGCAGTTCTTC

clone size: NA
D gene: TRBD1
J gene: TRBJ2-7
V gene: TRBV18
CDR3 protein: CASSQGQEISYEQYF
CDR3 DNA: TGTGCCAGCTCGCAGGGACAGGAGATTTCCTACGAGCAGTACTTC

clone size: once
D gene: NA
J gene: TRBJ2-7
V gene: TRBV11-3
CDR3 protein: CASSLGGTEPYEQYF
CDR3 DNA: TGTGCCAGCAGCCTCGGAGGGACAGAGCCCTACGAGCAGTACTTC

clone size: NA
D gene: TRBD1
J gene: TRBJ2-7
V gene: TRBV27
CDR3 protein: CASSFGTGGGEQYF
CDR3 DNA: TGTGCCAGCAGTTTTGGGACAGGGGGCGGAGAGCAGTACTTC

clone size: NA
D gene: TRBD2
J gene: TRBJ2-3
V gene: TRBV7-3
CDR3 protein: CASSLTAGTDTQYF
CDR3 DNA: TGTGCCAGCAGCTTAACAGCGGGGACAGATACGCAGTATTTT

clone size: NA
D gene: NA
J gene: TRBJ1-1
V gene: TRBV2
CDR3 protein: CASSARDQGTEAFF
CDR3 DNA: TGTGCCAGCAGTGCGAGGGATCAGGGGACTGAAGCTTTCTTT

clone size: NA
D gene: NA
J gene: TRBJ2-7
V gene: TRBV6-5
CDR3 protein: CASRATRSSYEQYF
CDR3 DNA: TGTGCCAGCCGTGCTACAAGGAGCTCCTACGAGCAGTACTTC